A selection of T cell receptor beta chains follows, all from one sample in a study of Ad26.COV2.S vaccination and SARS-CoV-2 variants. Here immunoSEQ multiplex PCR was the method, and the copy in TCRdb shows in-frame clones only, minus some. The sample shows about 420,000 clones, around 89% of them seen only once. This specimen was peripheral blood, taken in a trial of Ad26.COV2.S vaccine versus placebo. The receptor source for this set is a person aged 18 to 65 who received the Ad26.COV2.S COVID-19 vaccine or a placebo. Each CDR3 is given with its conserved first and last residue. D genes are given only for firm matches. Size values are once, few and many counts, or a class for expanded clones, and some rows have none.

size,J,D,V,DNA,CDR3
-,TRBJ2-5,TRBD1,TRBV5-6,TGTGCCAGCAGCTTGGTTGGACAGGGCCCGACCCAGTACTTC,CASSLVGQGPTQYF
-,TRBJ2-5,-,TRBV5-1,TGCGCCAGCAGCCCGGCGTCCGGGATGGAGACCCAGTACTTC,CASSPASGMETQYF
-,TRBJ2-4,TRBD2,TRBV7-9,TGTGCCAGCAGCTCCGGACTAGCGGGAAACATTCAGTACTTC,CASSSGLAGNIQYF
-,TRBJ1-1,-,TRBV2,TGTGCCAGCAGTGAAGGTCGTGGGGGTAACACTGAAGCTTTCTTT,CASSEGRGGNTEAFF
-,TRBJ2-6,-,TRBV6-1,TGTGCCAGCAGTGAAGACCCTTTTTCTGGGGCCAACGTCCTGACTTTC,CASSEDPFSGANVLTF
once,TRBJ2-7,-,TRBV5-4,TGTGCCAGCAGCTCTTGGACGGGACCCTACGAGCAGTACTTC,CASSSWTGPYEQYF
-,TRBJ2-2,TRBD1,TRBV7-2,TGTGCCAGCAGCTGGGCCGGGACAGGGTACACCGGGGAGCTGTTTTTT,CASSWAGTGYTGELFF
-,TRBJ1-5,-,TRBV7-3,TGTGCCAGCAGGATTAAAGGAGTCTCGTTGGGGCGCAATCAGCCCCAGCATTTT,CASRIKGVSLGRNQPQHF
few,TRBJ1-6,-,TRBV4-1,TGCGCCAGCAGCCCGAAAGGGTATGGCCTTGTGAATTCACCCCTCCACTTT,CASSPKGYGLVNSPLHF
-,TRBJ2-5,-,TRBV6-6,TGTGCCAGCTCCGGTGGGGAGACCCAGTACTTC,CASSGGETQYF
-,TRBJ1-1,-,TRBV3-1/TRBV3-2,TGTGCCAGCAGCCCCCGGGGGAACACTGAAGCTTTCTTT,CASSPRGNTEAFF
-,TRBJ1-1,-,TRBV3-1/TRBV3-2,TGTGCCAGCAGCCGCGCGGATGCGGACACTGAAGCTTTCTTT,CASSRADADTEAFF